A selection of T cell receptor beta chains follows, all from one sample in a study of Graves' ophthalmopathy and Graves' hyperthyroidism. Via MiXCR, TCRdb re-called the multiplex PCR reads, giving one row per CDR3 protein. The data hold 170,000 or so distinct CDR3 sequences, with roughly 37% observed a single time. The sequenced material came from peripheral blood. The receptors here all came from a woman between 40 and 55 years old with Graves' ophthalmopathy. Each CDR3 is given with its conserved first and last residue. A D gene is named only where the DNA matches it firmly. Size is stated for part of the rows, as once, few or many counts, or as a class when the clone is expanded.

CDR3aa,CDR3nt,v_gene,abundance,d_gene,j_gene
CASSQTRGTYEQYF,TGCGCCAGCAGTCAGACTAGAGGGACCTACGAGCAGTACTTC,TRBV10-2,many,-,TRBJ2-7
CASSGQGFVGNQPQHF,TGTGCCAGCAGTGGACAGGGGTTTGTAGGCAATCAGCCCCAGCATTTT,TRBV6-1,-,TRBD1,TRBJ1-5
CASSEAVNSF,TGTGCCAGCAGTGAAGCCGTAAACTCCTTC,TRBV6-1,-,-,TRBJ1-2
CASSPGTSGSQETQYF,TGTGCCAGCAGCCCCGGGACTAGCGGGAGCCAAGAGACCCAGTACTTC,TRBV7-2,-,TRBD2,TRBJ2-5
CASNRQGANQPQHF,TGTGCCAGCAACCGACAGGGGGCCAATCAGCCCCAGCATTTT,TRBV2,-,TRBD1,TRBJ1-5
CASSRNRDTEAFF,TGTGCCAGCAGCCGAAACAGAGACACTGAAGCTTTCTTT,TRBV7-8,-,-,TRBJ1-1
CANVGASGRLDF,TGTGCCAACGTTGGGGCTAGCGGTCGCCTGGACTTC,TRBV7-2,-,TRBD2,TRBJ2-7
CASSFGGGLYEQYF,TGTGCCAGCAGCTTTGGAGGGGGCTTATACGAGCAGTACTTC,TRBV7-2,-,-,TRBJ2-7
CASSFTGSIGNQPQHF,TGTGCCAGCAGCTTCACAGGGAGTATTGGCAATCAGCCCCAGCATTTT,TRBV11-2,many,-,TRBJ1-5
CASSYDRYEQYF,TGTGCCAGCAGTTACGACCGCTACGAGCAGTACTTC,TRBV6-5,few,-,TRBJ2-7
CASESAYSNQPQHF,TGTGCCAGCGAATCGGCCTATAGCAATCAGCCCCAGCATTTT,TRBV2,many,-,TRBJ1-5
CAWSPKQGHEQFF,TGTGCCTGGAGTCCCAAACAGGGCCATGAGCAGTTCTTC,TRBV30,many,-,TRBJ2-1
CATSKRRQETQYF,TGTGCCACCAGCAAACGACGGCAAGAGACCCAGTACTTC,TRBV15,-,-,TRBJ2-5
CASSPEGGTPEAFF,TGTGCCAGCAGCCCGGAAGGGGGTACTCCTGAAGCTTTCTTT,TRBV6-2/TRBV6-3,-,-,TRBJ1-1
CASSLLAGLSYEQYF,TGTGCCAGCAGTTTACTAGCGGGTCTCTCCTACGAGCAGTACTTC,TRBV12-3/TRBV12-4,-,TRBD2,TRBJ2-7
CASSQGVNQPQHF,TGCGCCAGCAGCCAAGGAGTTAATCAGCCCCAGCATTTT,TRBV4-3,many,-,TRBJ1-5
CASRAGYGYTF,TGTGCCAGCAGGGCGGGTTATGGCTACACCTTC,TRBV28,many,-,TRBJ1-2
CATSVTGQAMEQYF,TGTGCCACCTCCGTAACGGGACAGGCTATGGAGCAGTACTTC,TRBV7-2,-,TRBD1,TRBJ2-7